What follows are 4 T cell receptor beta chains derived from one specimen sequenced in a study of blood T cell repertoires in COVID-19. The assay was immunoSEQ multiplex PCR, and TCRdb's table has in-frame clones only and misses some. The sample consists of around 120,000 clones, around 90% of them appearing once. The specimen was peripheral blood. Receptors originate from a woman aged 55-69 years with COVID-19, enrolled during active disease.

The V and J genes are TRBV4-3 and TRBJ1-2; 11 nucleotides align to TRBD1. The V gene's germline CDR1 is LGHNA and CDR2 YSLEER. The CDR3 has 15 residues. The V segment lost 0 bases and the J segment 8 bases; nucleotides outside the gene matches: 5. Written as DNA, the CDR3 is TGCGCCAGCAGCCAAGAAAGGACAGGGGGCCGAGGCTACACCTTC. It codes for CASSQERTGGRGYTF.

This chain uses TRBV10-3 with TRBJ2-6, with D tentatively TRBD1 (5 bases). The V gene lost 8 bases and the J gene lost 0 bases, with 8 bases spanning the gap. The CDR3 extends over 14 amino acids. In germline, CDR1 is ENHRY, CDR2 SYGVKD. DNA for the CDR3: TGTGCCATCTTACAGGCCTCTGGGGCCAACGTCCTGACTTTC. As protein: CAILQASGANVLTF.

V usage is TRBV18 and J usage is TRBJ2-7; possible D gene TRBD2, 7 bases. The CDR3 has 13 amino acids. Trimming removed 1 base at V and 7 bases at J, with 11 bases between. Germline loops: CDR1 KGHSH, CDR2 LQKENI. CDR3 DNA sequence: TGTGCCAGCTCACCACGGGAGGGGGGAGAGCAGTACTTC. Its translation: CASSPREGGEQYF. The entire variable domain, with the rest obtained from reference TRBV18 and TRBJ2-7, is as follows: NAGVMQNPRHLVRRRGQEARLRCSPMKGHSHVYWYRQLPEEGLKFMVYLQKENIIDESGMPKERFSAEFPKEGPSILRIQQVVRGDSAAYFCASSPREGGEQYFGPGTRLTVT.

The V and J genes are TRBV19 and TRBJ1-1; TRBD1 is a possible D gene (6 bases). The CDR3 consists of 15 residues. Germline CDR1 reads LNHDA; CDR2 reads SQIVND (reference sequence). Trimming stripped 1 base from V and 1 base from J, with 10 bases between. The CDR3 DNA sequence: TGTGCCAGTAGTATAGTAACCAGGGGGAACACTGAAGCTTTCTTT. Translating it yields CASSIVTRGNTEAFF.